This passage covers 6 T cell receptor beta chains from one sample sequenced in a study of OX40 agonist ivuxolimab in advanced cancers. The repertoire was sequenced with immunoSEQ multiplex PCR; TCRdb's copy has only in-frame clones and lacks some. The sample has more than 45,000 clones, approximately 78% seen once; the top ten hold 0.75%. Sample: CD4+ or CD8+ T cells sorted from blood, taken in a trial of the OX40 agonist ivuxolimab. The source is an adult with an advanced solid tumor such as melanoma, head and neck, liver or kidney cancer.

This clone was counted between two and nine times. This sequence joins TRBV2 and TRBJ1-6; 7 bases are a match to TRBD1. CDR3 length equals 14 residues. J was trimmed by 10 bases and V by 5 bases; bases with no gene match: 8. The germline gives CDR1 SNHLY, CDR2 FYNNEI. The CDR3 sequence is CASSWDSSTSPLHF. The CDR3 DNA reads as TGTGCCAGCAGTTGGGACAGCTCGACGTCACCCCTCCACTTT. Variable domain in full (rest from reference TRBV2 and TRBJ1-6): EPEVTQTPSHQVTQMGQEVILRCVPISNHLYFYWYRQILGQKVEFLVSFYNNEISEKSEIFDDQFSVERPDGSNFTLKIRSTKLEDSAMYFCASSWDSSTSPLHFGNGTRLTVT.

V usage is TRBV5-1 and J usage is TRBJ2-2; D ambiguous. Trimming stripped 4 bases from V and 3 bases from J, with 10 bases between. Germline assignment: CDR1 SGHRS and CDR2 YFSETQ. The CDR3 has 14 residues. The CDR3 DNA sequence: TGCGCCAGCAGCGTAGGCAGCGACACCGGGGAGCTGTTTTTT. Amino acid sequence: CASSVGSDTGELFF.

The chain has TRBV7-2 and TRBJ2-3; D is undetermined. V dropped 0 bases and J dropped 4 bases, with 2 bases sitting between them. CDR1 is SGHTA and CDR2 is FQGNSA in the germline V gene. The CDR3 has 12 amino acids. In DNA, the CDR3 is TGTGCCAGCAGCTTAGCGTCAGATACGCAGTATTTT. The encoded protein is CASSLASDTQYF.

The rearrangement uses TRBV18 and TRBJ2-1, with 9 bases aligning to TRBD2. Germline-derived CDR1 and CDR2 are KGHSH and LQKENI. V shed 8 bases and J 10 bases; nucleotides not matched to a gene: 12. The CDR3 contains 14 residues. CDR3: CASLQTSGSQEQFF. CDR3 nucleotides: TGTGCCAGCCTTCAGACTAGCGGAAGCCAAGAGCAGTTCTTC.

The gene calls are TRBV6-1 and TRBJ2-7; D not certain. Trimming left V 4 bases short and J 1 base short, with 14 bases between. Germline V CDR1 and CDR2: MNHNS, SASEGT. The CDR3 consists of 15 residues. In DNA form, the CDR3 reads TGTGCCAGCAGTGGGGCGGCCCACTCGTCCTACGAGCAGTACTTC. As protein: CASSGAAHSSYEQYF.

The chain is built from TRBV10-2 and TRBJ2-5, with 8 bases fitting TRBD2. This CDR3 has 12 amino acids. With V trimmed by 4 bases and J by 9 bases, 4 bases remained unmatched. CDR1 and CDR2 (germline): WSHSY, SAAADI. This CDR3 is CASSAGSGAQYF. The CDR3 DNA reads as TGCGCCAGCAGTGCAGGTAGCGGGGCCCAGTACTTC.